What follows are 26 T cell receptor beta chains derived from one specimen sequenced in a study of identical twins. TCRdb reanalysed the 5' RACE reads using MiXCR and keeps one entry per CDR3 protein. The sample carries 250,000 or so distinct CDR3 sequences, approximately 8.3% recorded once. The sample was also reused in another study, on yellow fever vaccine responses in identical twins.

Sequencing input: CD8+ T cells sorted from blood. Receptor source: a woman under 30 in good health.

This clonotype was seen ten or more times. The rearrangement links TRBV19 to TRBJ1-1; 7 nucleotides align to TRBD1. V gave up 1 base and J gave up 7 bases; unmatched junction bases: 3. CDR3 length: 13 amino acids. CDR1 and CDR2 from the germline V gene are LNHDA and SQIVND (reference sequence). For the CDR3, the DNA is TGTGCCAGTAGTATAGGGGGGACAGTTGAAGCTTTCTTT. Its protein is CASSIGGTVEAFF.

In this sample, this clonotype turned up a few times. V gene TRBV6-2 or TRBV6-3 combines with J gene TRBJ2-6; 9 nucleotides match TRBD2. CDR3 size: 20 residues. The V gene's germline CDR1 is MNHEY and CDR2 SVGEGT. V gave up 0 bases and J gave up 0 bases; unmatched junction bases: 9. CDR3: CASSYSMGLAGPSGANVLTF. As DNA, the CDR3 is TGTGCCAGCAGTTACTCGATGGGCCTAGCGGGACCCTCTGGGGCCAACGTCCTGACTTTC.

This sequence joins TRBV7-2 and TRBJ1-5, with D uncertain. Germline CDR1 reads SGHTA; CDR2 reads FQGNSA. The V end lost 1 base, the J end lost 4 bases, and 14 bases lay between the germline ends. This CDR3 region has 16 residues. The CDR3 bases are TGTGCCAGCAGCTTAGGAAGGGAACGGTTAAATCAGCCCCAGCATTTT. Translating it yields CASSLGRERLNQPQHF.

There are a few counts of this clonotype. This chain uses TRBV18 with TRBJ2-5; D remains ambiguous. The CDR3 is 14 amino acids. The germline V and J ends were trimmed by 2 bases and 2 bases, with 9 bases remaining between them. The germline V gene has CDR1 KGHSH and CDR2 LQKENI. Here the CDR3 reads CASSPVTTQETQYF. The CDR3 DNA follows: TGTGCCAGCTCACCAGTAACGACACAAGAGACCCAGTACTTC.

In its sample, this clonotype was seen many times. The rearrangement links TRBV2 to TRBJ2-7; tentatively, D is TRBD1 (6 bases). Trimming stripped 8 bases from V and 4 bases from J, with 9 bases between. Germline V lookup: CDR1 SNHLY, CDR2 FYNNEI. The CDR3 is 11 residues long. The CDR3: CASQGQYEQYF. CDR3 DNA sequence: TGTGCCAGCCAGGGGCAATACGAGCAGTACTTC.

This clonotype was counted many times. J is TRBJ2-1 and V is TRBV29-1; no clear D. The length of the CDR3 is 14 residues. The V gene lost 6 bases and the J gene lost 2 bases, with 14 bases spanning the gap. Germline V gene lookup returns CDR1 SQVTM and CDR2 ANQGSEA. CDR3 sequence: CSVDRLDTYNEQFF. The CDR3 region has the DNA TGCAGCGTGGATCGACTCGACACCTACAATGAGCAGTTCTTC.

A few counts support this clonotype. This chain links TRBV7-2 with TRBJ1-1, with 8 bases matching TRBD1. Germline CDR1 reads SGHTA; CDR2 reads FQGNSA. The junction had 5 bases not matched to a gene; V was cut back by 6 bases and J by 5 bases. The CDR3 length is 13 residues. CDR3 coding DNA: TGTGCCAGCAGGTTACAGGGGGAGACTGAAGCTTTCTTT. Protein: CASRLQGETEAFF.

V gene TRBV4-1 combines with J gene TRBJ2-1, with D unclear. Germline CDR1 is MGHRA and CDR2 is YSYEKL. CDR3 length equals 14 residues. V was shortened by 4 bases and J by 3 bases, with 10 bases between the two germline ends. As DNA, the CDR3 is TGCGCCAGCAGCCTTTCGATAAACTACAATGAGCAGTTCTTC. This sequence encodes CASSLSINYNEQFF.

This clonotype has just a few counts. The chain is built from TRBV4-3 and TRBJ2-7; TRBD1 agrees at 8 bases. Germline trimming cut 0 bases from V and 4 bases from J; bases unmatched to any gene: 5. The length of the CDR3 is 15 residues. Germline assignment: CDR1 LGHNA and CDR2 YSLEER. The CDR3 sequence is CASSQDQGALYEQYF. DNA of the CDR3: TGCGCCAGCAGCCAAGACCAGGGGGCTTTATACGAGCAGTACTTC.

This clonotype occurred a few times. The chain combines TRBV29-1 with TRBJ2-2; TRBD1 aligns across 10 bases. Trimming cost V 1 base and J 6 bases; bases outside gene matches: 5. The CDR3 extends over 15 amino acids. Germline CDR1 reads SQVTM; CDR2 reads ANQGSEA. CDR3: CSVEAGTGDAGELFF. CDR3 bases: TGCAGCGTTGAAGCTGGGACAGGGGACGCCGGGGAGCTGTTTTTT.

This clonotype was seen ten or more times. The chain is built from TRBV6-4 and TRBJ2-3; 9 bases are shared with TRBD2. Germline CDR1 MRHNA, CDR2 SNTAGT. Losses at the gene ends were 2 bases for V and 3 bases for J; bases not matched to a gene: 3. The CDR3 totals 15 residues. The chain's CDR3 is CASSDGSGGTDTQYF. For the CDR3, the DNA is TGTGCCAGCAGTGACGGAAGCGGGGGGACAGATACGCAGTATTTT.

In this sample, this clonotype turned up many times. This chain links TRBV29-1 with TRBJ2-6; 8 bases agree with TRBD1. The length of the CDR3 is 19 residues. Looked up from germline, CDR1 is SQVTM and CDR2 is ANQGSEA. The V segment lost 2 bases and the J segment 2 bases; nucleotides outside the gene matches: 14. The CDR3 loop reads CSVESPIGQGGPGANVLTF. The CDR3 DNA reads TGCAGCGTTGAATCTCCGATTGGACAGGGAGGCCCTGGGGCCAACGTCCTGACTTTC.

The J gene is TRBJ2-7, the V gene TRBV12-3 or TRBV12-4; D is ambiguous. The CDR3 length is 11 residues. With 10 bases removed from V and 2 bases from J, the gap between germline ends came to 9 bases. DNA of the CDR3: TGTGCCACCCGGAGCGCCTACGAGCAGTACTTC. It codes for CATRSAYEQYF.

This clonotype was observed at least ten times. The CDR3 is CASSFSGRSPGELFF. The DNA for the CDR3 is TGCGCCAGCAGCTTTTCAGGTCGCTCACCCGGGGAGCTGTTTTTT. The chain joins TRBV5-1 to TRBJ2-2, with D unclear. V gave up 2 bases and J gave up 6 bases, with 14 bases separating them. Germline CDR1 and CDR2: SGHRS and YFSETQ. This CDR3 comprises 15 residues. The full variable domain, its missing parts supplied by reference TRBV5-1 and TRBJ2-2, is KAGVTQTPRYLIKTRGQQVTLSCSPISGHRSVSWYQQTPGQGLQFLFEYFSETQRNKGNFPGRFSGRQFSNSRSEMNVSTLELGDSALYLCASSFSGRSPGELFFGEGSRLTVL.

This clonotype was counted a few times. V usage is TRBV12-3 or TRBV12-4 and J usage is TRBJ2-1; D not resolved. The CDR3 runs to 11 residues. Trimming stripped 5 bases from V and 7 bases from J, with 6 bases between. This CDR3 reads CASSRLNEQFF. Here the CDR3 DNA reads TGTGCCAGCAGTAGGCTTAATGAGCAGTTCTTC.

The rearrangement uses TRBV7-9 and TRBJ2-3; TRBD2 agrees at 12 bases. V shed 4 bases and J 2 bases; nucleotides not matched to a gene: 4. The CDR3 length is 16 residues. CDR1 and CDR2 from the germline V gene are SEHNR and FQNEAQ (reference sequence). In DNA, the CDR3 is TGTGCCAGCAGCTCACGGACTAGCGGGAACACAGATACGCAGTATTTT. It is translated as CASSSRTSGNTDTQYF.

This clonotype was found a few times. V usage is TRBV5-1 and J usage is TRBJ2-1; TRBD1 might be the D (6 bases). V lost 2 bases and J lost 6, with 18 bases in between. Germline values: CDR1 SGHRS, CDR2 YFSETQ. The CDR3 length is 16 residues. The CDR3 region is CASSLPRDTLSNEQFF. The CDR3 coding sequence is TGCGCCAGCAGCTTACCCCGGGACACCCTTAGCAATGAGCAGTTCTTC.

The sample holds a few counts of this clonotype. The rearrangement joins TRBV7-8 to TRBJ2-1; TRBD2 agrees at 9 bases. The V gene end was trimmed by 4 bases and the J gene end by 8 bases; junction bases not matched to a gene: 18. CDR1 is SGHVS, CDR2 FQNEAQ, per germline. CDR3 length: 18 residues. The DNA for the CDR3 is TGTGCCAGCAGCTCCCCGGGTAGCGGGAGTCCCAGGATCGATGAGCAGTTCTTC. It codes for CASSSPGSGSPRIDEQFF.

The chain carries TRBV7-9 and TRBJ1-1; maybe TRBD1 (6 bases). Germline V lookup: CDR1 SEHNR, CDR2 FQNEAQ (reference sequence). V shed 5 bases and J shed 0 bases, with 16 bases lying between them. The CDR3 loop spans 16 amino acids. DNA for the CDR3: TGTGCCAGCAGCGACCGGGACACGCAGATGAACACTGAAGCTTTCTTT. This translates into CASSDRDTQMNTEAFF.

This chain joins TRBV7-2 and TRBJ2-4; D possibly matches TRBD1 or TRBD2 (5 bases each). The germline CDR1 and CDR2 sequences are SGHTA and FQGNSA. Trimming took off 10 bases at V and 0 bases at J, with 10 bases between the two ends. The CDR3 contains 13 residues. The DNA of the CDR3 is TGTGCCATCAGGGAGTTAGCCAAAAACATTCAGTACTTC. Protein sequence: CAIRELAKNIQYF. The entire variable domain, with the rest obtained from reference TRBV7-2 and TRBJ2-4, is as follows: GAGVSQSPSNKVTEKGKDVELRCDPISGHTALYWYRQSLGQGLEFLIYFQGNSAPDKSGLPSDRFSAERTGGSVSTLTIQRTQQEDSAVYLCAIRELAKNIQYFGAGTRLSVL.

This clonotype appeared a few times. The junction and the germline gene differ at one end; a read error may be behind it. The V call is TRBV15, the J call TRBJ2-3; tentative D call: TRBD1 (5 bases). From germline, CDR1 is LNHNV and CDR2 YYDKDF (reference sequence). This CDR3 contains 16 residues. CDR3 coding DNA: TGTGTCACCAGCAGAGAGGCCTCCCTTGGTATAGGGGCGCAGTATTTT. Residues: CVTSREASLGIGAQYF.

There are many counts of this clonotype. In DNA form, the CDR3 reads TGCAGTGCACCCGGGGTGGGGTACGAGCAGTACTTC. Translated, it gives CSAPGVGYEQYF. This chain uses TRBV20-1 with TRBJ2-7; possible D gene TRBD2, 5 bases. The CDR3 runs 12 residues. The germline gives CDR1 DFQATT, CDR2 SNEGSKA (reference sequence). Trimming cost V 6 bases and J 4 bases, with 13 bases left between them.

This clonotype came up many times. V and J are TRBV12-3 or TRBV12-4 and TRBJ2-7; D remains unclear. V was shortened by 2 bases and J by 3 bases, with 5 bases between the two germline ends. The CDR3 covers 12 residues. The CDR3 loop reads CASSLRLYEQYF. The CDR3 DNA reads as TGTGCCAGCAGTTTAAGGCTCTACGAGCAGTACTTC.

This clonotype was seen ten or more times. The chain has TRBV29-1 and TRBJ2-1; 10 nucleotides line up with TRBD2. The CDR3 extends over 14 amino acids. V was clipped by 1 base and J by 6 bases; unmatched bases: 3. Germline CDR1 SQVTM, CDR2 ANQGSEA. The DNA of the CDR3 is TGCAGCGTTGAAGGACTAGCGGGTATCAATGAGCAGTTCTTC. Protein product: CSVEGLAGINEQFF.

This clonotype was counted only a few times. The V and J genes are TRBV27 and TRBJ1-2; D call uncertain. Trimming pared 5 bases from V and 4 bases from J, leaving 11 bases between. The CDR3 consists of 13 residues. Germline V gene lookup returns CDR1 MNHEY and CDR2 SMNVEV (reference sequence). The CDR3 DNA sequence: TGTGCCAGCAGTGGACCCTCGAGCTATGGCTACACCTTC. It specifies CASSGPSSYGYTF.

In its sample, this clonotype was seen many times. One end of the junction fails to match germline, which may point to a read error. The J gene is TRBJ2-1, the V gene TRBV2; TRBD1 matches 8 bases. Per the germline V gene, CDR1 is SNHLY and CDR2 is FYNNEI. The CDR3 is made up of 15 amino acids. CDR3 sequence reads: CASRETGEPYNEQFF. For the CDR3, the DNA is TGTGCCAGCCGTGAGACAGGGGAACCCTACAATGAGCAGTTCTTC.